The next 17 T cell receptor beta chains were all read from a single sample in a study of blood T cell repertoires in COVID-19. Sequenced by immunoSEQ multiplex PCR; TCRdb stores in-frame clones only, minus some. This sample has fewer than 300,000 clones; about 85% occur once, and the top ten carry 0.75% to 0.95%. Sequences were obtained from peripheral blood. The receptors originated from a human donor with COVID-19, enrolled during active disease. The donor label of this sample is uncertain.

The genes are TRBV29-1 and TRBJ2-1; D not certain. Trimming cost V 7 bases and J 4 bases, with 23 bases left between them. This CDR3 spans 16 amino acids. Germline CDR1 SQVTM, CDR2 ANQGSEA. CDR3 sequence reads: CSAIKTRQRQYNEQFF. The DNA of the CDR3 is TGCAGCGCCATTAAGACCCGACAAAGGCAGTACAATGAGCAGTTCTTC.

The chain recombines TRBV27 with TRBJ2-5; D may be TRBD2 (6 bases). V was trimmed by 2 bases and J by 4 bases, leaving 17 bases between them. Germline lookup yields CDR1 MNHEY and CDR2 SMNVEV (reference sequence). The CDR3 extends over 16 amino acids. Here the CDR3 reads CASSLGGLAVPETQYF. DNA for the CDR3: TGTGCCAGCAGTTTAGGGGGGTTGGCGGTCCCAGAGACCCAGTACTTC.

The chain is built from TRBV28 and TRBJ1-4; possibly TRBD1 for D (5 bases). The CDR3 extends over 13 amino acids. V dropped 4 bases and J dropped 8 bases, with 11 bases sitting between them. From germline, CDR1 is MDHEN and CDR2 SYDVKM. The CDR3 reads CASSSRVEEKLFF. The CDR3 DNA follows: TGTGCCAGCAGTTCCAGGGTAGAAGAAAAACTGTTTTTT.

CDR3: CASRNSGRTYEQYF. For the CDR3, the DNA is TGTGCCAGCAGAAATAGCGGGAGGACCTACGAGCAGTACTTC. The chain uses TRBV6-5 and TRBJ2-7, with 10 bases matching TRBD2. CDR3 length: 14 amino acids. In germline, CDR1 is MNHEY, CDR2 SVGAGI. V lost 6 bases to trimming and J lost 2 bases; unmatched junction nucleotides: 4.

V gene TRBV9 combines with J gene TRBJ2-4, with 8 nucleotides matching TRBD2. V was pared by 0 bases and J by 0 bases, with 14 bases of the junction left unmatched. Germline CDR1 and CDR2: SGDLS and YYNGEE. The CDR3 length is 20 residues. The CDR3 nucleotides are TGTGCCAGCAGCGTAGAGGACGGGAGGGACATTCTGGCAGCCAAAAACATTCAGTACTTC. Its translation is CASSVEDGRDILAAKNIQYF.

CDR3 in amino acids: CASSFLQMNEQFF. The CDR3 region has the DNA TGTGCCAGCAGCTTCTTACAGATGAATGAGCAGTTCTTC. The rearrangement joins TRBV11-2 to TRBJ2-1; D uncertain. Per the germline V gene, CDR1 is SGHAT and CDR2 is FQNNGV. The CDR3 consists of 13 residues. Trimming pared 3 bases from V and 7 bases from J, leaving 10 bases between.

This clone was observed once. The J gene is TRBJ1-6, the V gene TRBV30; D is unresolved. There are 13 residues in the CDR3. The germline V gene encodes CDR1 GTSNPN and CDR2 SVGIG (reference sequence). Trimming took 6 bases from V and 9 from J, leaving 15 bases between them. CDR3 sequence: CACTSGAVSPLHF. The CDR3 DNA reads TGTGCCTGCACGTCGGGAGCGGTTTCACCCCTCCACTTT.

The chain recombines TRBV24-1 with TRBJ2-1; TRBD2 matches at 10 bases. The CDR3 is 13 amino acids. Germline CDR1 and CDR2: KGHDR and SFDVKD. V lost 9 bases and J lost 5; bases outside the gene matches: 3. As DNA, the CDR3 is TGTGCCACCGGACTAGCGGTAAACAATGAGCAGTTCTTC. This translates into CATGLAVNNEQFF.

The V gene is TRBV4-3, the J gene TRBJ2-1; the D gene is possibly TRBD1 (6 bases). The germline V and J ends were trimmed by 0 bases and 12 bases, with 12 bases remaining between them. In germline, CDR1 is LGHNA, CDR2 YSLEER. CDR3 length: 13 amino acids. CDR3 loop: CASSQERGRRQFF. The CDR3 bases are TGCGCCAGCAGCCAAGAAAGGGGGAGAAGGCAGTTCTTC.

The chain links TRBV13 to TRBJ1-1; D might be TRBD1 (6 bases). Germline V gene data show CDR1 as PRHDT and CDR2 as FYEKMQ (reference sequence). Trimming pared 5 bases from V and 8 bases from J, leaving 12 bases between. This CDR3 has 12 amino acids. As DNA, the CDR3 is TGTGCCAGCAGCCCGAGGACAGAAGAAGCTTTCTTT. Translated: CASSPRTEEAFF.

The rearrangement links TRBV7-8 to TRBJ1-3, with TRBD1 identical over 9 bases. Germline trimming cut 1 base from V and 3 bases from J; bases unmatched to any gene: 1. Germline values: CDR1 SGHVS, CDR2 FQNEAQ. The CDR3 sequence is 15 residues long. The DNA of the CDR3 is TGTGCCAGCAGCTTAGACAGGGGGCATGGAAACACCATATATTTT. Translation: CASSLDRGHGNTIYF.

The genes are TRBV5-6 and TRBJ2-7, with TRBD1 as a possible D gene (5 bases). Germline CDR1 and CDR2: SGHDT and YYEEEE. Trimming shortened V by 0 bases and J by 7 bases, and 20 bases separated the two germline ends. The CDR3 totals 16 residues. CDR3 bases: TGTGCCAGCAGCTTGGCCGCTCGCAGGGATGGTTCAGAGCAGTACTTC. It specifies CASSLAARRDGSEQYF. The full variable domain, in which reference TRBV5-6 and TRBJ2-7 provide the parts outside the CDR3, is DAGVTQSPTHLIKTRGQQVTLRCSPKSGHDTVSWYQQALGQGPQFIFQYYEEEERQRGNFPDRFSGHQFPNYSSELNVNALLLGDSALYLCASSLAARRDGSEQYFGPGTRLTVT.

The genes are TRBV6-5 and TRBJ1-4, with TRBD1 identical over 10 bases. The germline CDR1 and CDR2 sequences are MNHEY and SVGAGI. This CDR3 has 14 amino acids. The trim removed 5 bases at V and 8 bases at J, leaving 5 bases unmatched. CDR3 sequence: CASSLDRGREKLFF. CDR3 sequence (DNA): TGTGCCAGCAGTCTTGACAGGGGGCGCGAAAAACTGTTTTTT.

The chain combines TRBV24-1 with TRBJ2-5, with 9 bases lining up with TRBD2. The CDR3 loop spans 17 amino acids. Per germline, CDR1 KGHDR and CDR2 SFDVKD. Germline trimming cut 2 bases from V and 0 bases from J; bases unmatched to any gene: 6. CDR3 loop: CATSDSVAGANQETQYF. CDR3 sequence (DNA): TGTGCCACCAGTGATTCAGTAGCGGGAGCGAACCAAGAGACCCAGTACTTC.

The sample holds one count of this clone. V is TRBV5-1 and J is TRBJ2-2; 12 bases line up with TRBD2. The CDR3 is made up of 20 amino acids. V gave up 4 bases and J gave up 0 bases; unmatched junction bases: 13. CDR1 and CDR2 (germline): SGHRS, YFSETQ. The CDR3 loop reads CASSRTSTSGRDANTGELFF. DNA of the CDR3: TGCGCCAGCAGCCGAACATCGACTAGCGGGAGAGACGCGAACACCGGGGAGCTGTTTTTT.

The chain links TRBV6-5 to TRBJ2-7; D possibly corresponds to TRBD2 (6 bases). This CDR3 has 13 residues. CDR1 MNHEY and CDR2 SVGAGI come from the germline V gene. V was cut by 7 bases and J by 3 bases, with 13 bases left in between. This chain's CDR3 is CASTGGGVYEQYF. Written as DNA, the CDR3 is TGTGCCAGCACTGGAGGAGGGGTCTACGAGCAGTACTTC.

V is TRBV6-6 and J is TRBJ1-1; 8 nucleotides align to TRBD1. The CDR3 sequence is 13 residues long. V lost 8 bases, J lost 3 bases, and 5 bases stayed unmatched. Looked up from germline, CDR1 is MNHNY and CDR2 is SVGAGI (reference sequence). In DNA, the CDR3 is TGTGCCAGCTCAGTACAGGGGGACACTGAAGCTTTCTTT. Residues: CASSVQGDTEAFF.